What follows is one T cell receptor beta chain and its context. The data were obtained in a study of blood T cell repertoires in COVID-19. On the study more broadly: Samples representing acute and convalescent COVID-19 were sourced from the United States, Italy and Spain. The cDNA or gDNA used as material had been derived from T cells, B-cell-depleted T cells, or PBMCs.

TCRdb keeps only in-frame clones here, not all; method: immunoSEQ multiplex PCR. The sample consists of over 150,000 clones, around 80% of them appearing once. The CDR3 is 14 amino acids. From germline, CDR1 is MNHNS and CDR2 SASEGT. V shed 2 bases and J shed 6 bases, with 14 bases lying between them. This chain uses TRBV6-1 with TRBJ2-7; a weak D match, TRBD2 (5 bases). Material for sequencing was peripheral blood. This sequence originates from a human donor in a cohort sampled during active COVID-19. Here the CDR3 reads CASSELGTGVEQYF. The CDR3 DNA reads as TGTGCCAGCAGTGAACTGGGCACCGGGGTCGAGCAGTACTTC.